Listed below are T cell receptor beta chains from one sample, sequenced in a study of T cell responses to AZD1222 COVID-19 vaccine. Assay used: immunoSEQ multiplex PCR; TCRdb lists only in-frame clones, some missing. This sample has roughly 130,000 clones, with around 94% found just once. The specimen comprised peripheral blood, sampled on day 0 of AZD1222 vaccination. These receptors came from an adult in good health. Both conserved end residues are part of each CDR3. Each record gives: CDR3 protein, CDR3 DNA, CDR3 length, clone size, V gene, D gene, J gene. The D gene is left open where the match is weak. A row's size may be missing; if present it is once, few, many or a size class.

CASSLHIGNNQPQHF,TGTGCCAGCAGTTTACATATCGGAAACAATCAGCCCCAGCATTTT,15,NA,TRBV27,NA,TRBJ1-5
CASSGLPWTGGSPDSGNTIYF,TGTGCCAGCAGTGGGCTACCTTGGACAGGGGGCTCCCCCGACTCTGGAAACACCATATATTTT,21,NA,TRBV2,TRBD1,TRBJ1-3
CASSGTGITEAFF,TGTGCCAGCTCAGGTACAGGGATTACTGAAGCTTTCTTT,13,once,TRBV18,NA,TRBJ1-1
CASSQDRTEKLFF,TGTGCCAGTAGCCAGGACCGGACTGAAAAACTGTTTTTT,13,NA,TRBV19,NA,TRBJ1-4
CASSKEVPRASRETQYF,TGTGCCAGCAGCAAAGAAGTCCCACGGGCATCCAGGGAGACCCAGTACTTC,17,NA,TRBV21-1,NA,TRBJ2-5
CASSRPYSGSYEQYF,TGTGCCAGCAGTCGCCCCTACAGCGGGTCCTACGAGCAGTACTTC,15,NA,TRBV11-2,NA,TRBJ2-7
CASSPQGLAAPYEQYF,TGCGCCAGCAGCCCTCAGGGACTAGCTGCTCCCTACGAGCAGTACTTC,16,once,TRBV4-3,TRBD2,TRBJ2-7
CASRGGTVGNEKLFF,TGTGCCAGCAGGGGGGGGACAGTCGGTAATGAAAAACTGTTTTTT,15,NA,TRBV2,TRBD1,TRBJ1-4
CATSVSVWGEQFF,TGTGCCACCAGCGTAAGTGTATGGGGGGAGCAGTTCTTC,13,NA,TRBV15,NA,TRBJ2-1
CASSLGARTGVHHEQYF,TGCGCCAGCAGCTTGGGGGCTAGGACAGGGGTGCACCACGAGCAGTACTTC,17,NA,TRBV5-1,TRBD1,TRBJ2-7
CASSSSDRHDTGELFF,TGTGCCAGCAGTTCCTCGGACAGACATGACACCGGGGAGCTGTTTTTT,16,NA,TRBV27,NA,TRBJ2-2
CARSLVEGSPGAQYF,TGTGCCAGAAGCTTAGTGGAGGGCAGCCCTGGGGCCCAGTACTTC,15,once,TRBV7-5,NA,TRBJ2-5
CASSGERGGRGSNQPQHF,TGTGCCAGCAGTGGGGAGAGGGGAGGCCGGGGGAGCAATCAGCCCCAGCATTTT,18,NA,TRBV28,NA,TRBJ1-5
CASSSVWGSSYEQYF,TGTGCCAGCAGCTCCGTCTGGGGAAGCTCCTACGAGCAGTACTTC,15,NA,TRBV11-2,NA,TRBJ2-7
CASSPGQGVTEAFF,TGTGCCAGCAGCCCGGGACAGGGGGTAACTGAAGCTTTCTTT,14,NA,TRBV7-6,TRBD1,TRBJ1-1
CASSYQREVYEQYF,TGTGCCAGCAGTTATCAGCGGGAGGTATACGAGCAGTACTTC,14,few,TRBV6-5,TRBD2,TRBJ2-7
CASSLTGQGPNQPQHF,TGTGCCAGCAGCTTAACCGGACAGGGACCCAATCAGCCCCAGCATTTT,16,NA,TRBV7-9,TRBD1,TRBJ1-5